This T cell receptor (beta chain) was sequenced in a study of graft-versus-host responses after intestinal transplantation (dated by TCRdb to the early 2020s). Regarding the study in general: The transplants that recipients received were multivisceral, liver-intestinal, or isolated intestinal. Every recipient was given anti-thymocyte globulin induction, then maintenance tacrolimus and steroids for roughly 3 years. Bulk TCR-beta CDR3 sequencing was used to track graft-versus-host and host-versus-graft alloreactive T cell clones in the graft, circulation and bone marrow after intestinal transplantation. Alloreactive clones were identified by sequencing pre-transplant mixed lymphocyte reaction products and comparing them with unstimulated pre-transplant donor and recipient T cells. The cohort enrolled 24 intestinal transplant recipients including one retransplant, and a few patients lacking pretransplant specimens were excluded. Donor T cell macrochimerism was defined as a peak of at least 4% donor T cells among recipient peripheral blood mononuclear cells. Rather than going through the commercial service, samples from a few later patients were sequenced in-house on an Illumina MiSeq and processed with MiXCR.

A remark on this clone: Its antigen remains undetermined. No qualities accompany the bases; no much larger clone lies one base away.

Findings and caveats that apply to the study as a whole: Early after transplant, peak levels of circulating GvH clones were associated with declines in HvG clones. High GvH to HvG T cell clonal ratios were observed in the allografts of patients with donor T cell macrochimerism. GvH clones were detected in recipient bone marrow, and some of these GvH clones were observed earlier in ileal mucosa or blood, consistent with an intestinal mucosal origin. The conclusions were limited by the relatively low number and heterogeneity of the intestinal transplant patients.

V lost 2 bases and J lost 6 bases; the stretch between them is 15 bases long. CDR1 is given as SGDLS and CDR2 as YYNGEE, both from the germline V gene. The CDR3 measures 14 amino acids from cysteine to phenylalanine. Just the 42-base CDR3 DNA is kept, in frame starting at base 1. The time point label, read with the paper, signifies: cells obtained before transplantation from donor or recipient. CD3+CD4+ and CD3+CD8+ populations were FACS-sorted from unstimulated pre-transplant donor and recipient cells taken from spleen or lymph nodes. The library was built by means of the immunoSEQ multiplex PCR assay. In most patients, genomic DNA was isolated using the Qiagen DNeasy Blood and Tissue Kit and sent frozen to Adaptive Biotechnologies for TCR sequencing. For most patients, genomic DNA was subjected to high-throughput TCR-beta CDR3 sequencing by Adaptive Biotechnologies. For the original study's pipeline: Adaptive's ImmunoSEQ software supplied the TCR sequencing data for roughly 17 patients, while MiXCR and VDJtools were used to process a few other patients. To correct CD4 versus CD8 sorting errors, sequences present in both subsets at a frequency ratio below 5:1 were removed. CDR3 nucleotide sequences shared between donor and recipient were removed because the origin of such sequences could not be assigned. Alloreactive clones required at least 2-fold expansion over unstimulated cells and minimum CFSE-low frequency of 0.002% (template counts) or 0.001% (read counts). Clones were considered mappable if detected in sequenced pre-transplant spleen, lymph node, or MLR CFSE-low populations of the donor or recipient. Cumulative frequency of alloreactive clones was calculated as a percentage of all sequences weighted by copy number. This is the immuneACCESS table as TCRdb keeps it, with only in-frame sequences that have V and J called. A part of the clones is gone; compared with another copy, unresolved V genes explain less than half, and the rest is unexplained. V, J and clone size were drawn from that table, and D and trimming were deduced from the DNA. This sample comprises roughly 110,000 clones, roughly 87% of them detected only once. The ten largest clones capture about 0.75% of the sample.

This receptor was taken from a human donor who was the organ donor for an intestinal transplant. The material sequenced was unstimulated CD4+ T cells sorted from spleen or lymph node cells, taken before transplant. The V and J genes are TRBV9 and TRBJ2-7, and the D gene may be TRBD2, 6 bases matching. The CDR3 protein: CASSVGGKGLEQYF. The DNA sequence is given as TGTGCCAGCAGCGTCGGGGGAAAGGGGCTCGAGCAGTACTTC.